This T cell receptor (beta chain) was retrieved from a study of cytomegalovirus exposure and HLA in healthy donors. The primer mix had 60 Vbeta and 13 Jbeta primers. The method was immunoSEQ multiplex PCR; TCRdb's version includes in-frame clones alone and lacks a portion of them. The table shows tens of thousands of clones, with roughly 63% occurring only once. The junction had 5 bases not matched to a gene; V was cut back by 0 bases and J by 4 bases. The CDR3 covers 16 residues. Per germline, CDR1 SGHRS and CDR2 YFSETQ. This chain links TRBV5-1 with TRBJ1-1; 11 bases map to TRBD1. The sequenced sample was PBMCs. The sequence came from a woman aged 40 to 50 in good health and CMV-seropositive. The CDR3 DNA sequence: TGCGCCAGCAGCTTGGCCACGGGACAGGGGGGCACTGAAGCTTTCTTT. It yields the protein CASSLATGQGGTEAFF.